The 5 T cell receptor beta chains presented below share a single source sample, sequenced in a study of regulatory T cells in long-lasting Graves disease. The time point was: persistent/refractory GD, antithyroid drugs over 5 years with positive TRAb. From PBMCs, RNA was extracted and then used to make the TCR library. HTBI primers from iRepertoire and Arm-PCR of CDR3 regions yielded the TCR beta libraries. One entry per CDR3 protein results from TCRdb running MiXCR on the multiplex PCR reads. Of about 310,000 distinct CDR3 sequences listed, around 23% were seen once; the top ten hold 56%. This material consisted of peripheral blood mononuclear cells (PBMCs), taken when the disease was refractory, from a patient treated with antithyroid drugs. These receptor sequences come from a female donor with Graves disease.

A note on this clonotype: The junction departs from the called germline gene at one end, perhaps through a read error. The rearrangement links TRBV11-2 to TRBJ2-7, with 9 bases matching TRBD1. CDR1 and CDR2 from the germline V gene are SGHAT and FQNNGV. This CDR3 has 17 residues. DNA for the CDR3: TGTGCCAGTACCGTTCGGGACAGGGTCGATGATATAGGAGAGCAGCACTTC. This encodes CASTVRDRVDDIGEQHF.

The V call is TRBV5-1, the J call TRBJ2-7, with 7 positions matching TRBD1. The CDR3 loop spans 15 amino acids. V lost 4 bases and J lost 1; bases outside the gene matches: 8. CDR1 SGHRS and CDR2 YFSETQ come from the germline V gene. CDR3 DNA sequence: TGCGCCAGCAGCCCAGTACCGGGACAGTCCTACGAGCAGTACTTC. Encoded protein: CASSPVPGQSYEQYF. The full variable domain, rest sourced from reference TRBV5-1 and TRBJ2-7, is KAGVTQTPRYLIKTRGQQVTLSCSPISGHRSVSWYQQTPGQGLQFLFEYFSETQRNKGNFPGRFSGRQFSNSRSEMNVSTLELGDSALYLCASSPVPGQSYEQYFGPGTRLTVT.

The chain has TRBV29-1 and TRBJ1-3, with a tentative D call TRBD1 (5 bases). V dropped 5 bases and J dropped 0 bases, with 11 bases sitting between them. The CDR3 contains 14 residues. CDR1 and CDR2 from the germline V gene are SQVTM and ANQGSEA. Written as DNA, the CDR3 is TGCAGCGTTCCGGACATCGACTCTGGAAACACCATATATTTT. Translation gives CSVPDIDSGNTIYF.

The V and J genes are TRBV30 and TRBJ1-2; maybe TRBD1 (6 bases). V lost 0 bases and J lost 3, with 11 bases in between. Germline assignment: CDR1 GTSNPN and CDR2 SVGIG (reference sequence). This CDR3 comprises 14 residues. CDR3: CAWSVRGADYGYTF. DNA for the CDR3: TGTGCCTGGAGTGTAAGGGGGGCTGACTATGGCTACACCTTC.

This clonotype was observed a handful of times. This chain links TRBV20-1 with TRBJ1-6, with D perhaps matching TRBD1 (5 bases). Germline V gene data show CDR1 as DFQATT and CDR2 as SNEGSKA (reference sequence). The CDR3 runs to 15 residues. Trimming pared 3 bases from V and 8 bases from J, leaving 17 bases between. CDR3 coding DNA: TGCAGTGCTAGCGCCCCCCCGGGGGTAGATTCACCCCTCCACTTT. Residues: CSASAPPGVDSPLHF.